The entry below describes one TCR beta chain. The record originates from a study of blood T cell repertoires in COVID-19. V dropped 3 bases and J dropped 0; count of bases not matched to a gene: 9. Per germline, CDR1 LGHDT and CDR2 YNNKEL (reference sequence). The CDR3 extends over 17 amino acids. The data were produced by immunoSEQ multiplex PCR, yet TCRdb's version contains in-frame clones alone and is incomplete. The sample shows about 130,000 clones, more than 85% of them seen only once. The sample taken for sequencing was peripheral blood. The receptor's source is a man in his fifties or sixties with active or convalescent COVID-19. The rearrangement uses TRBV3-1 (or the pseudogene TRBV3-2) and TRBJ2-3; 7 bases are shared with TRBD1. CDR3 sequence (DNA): TGTGCCAGCAGCCAGCAACCCGGGACAGTGAGCACAGATACGCAGTATTTT. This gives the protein CASSQQPGTVSTDTQYF.